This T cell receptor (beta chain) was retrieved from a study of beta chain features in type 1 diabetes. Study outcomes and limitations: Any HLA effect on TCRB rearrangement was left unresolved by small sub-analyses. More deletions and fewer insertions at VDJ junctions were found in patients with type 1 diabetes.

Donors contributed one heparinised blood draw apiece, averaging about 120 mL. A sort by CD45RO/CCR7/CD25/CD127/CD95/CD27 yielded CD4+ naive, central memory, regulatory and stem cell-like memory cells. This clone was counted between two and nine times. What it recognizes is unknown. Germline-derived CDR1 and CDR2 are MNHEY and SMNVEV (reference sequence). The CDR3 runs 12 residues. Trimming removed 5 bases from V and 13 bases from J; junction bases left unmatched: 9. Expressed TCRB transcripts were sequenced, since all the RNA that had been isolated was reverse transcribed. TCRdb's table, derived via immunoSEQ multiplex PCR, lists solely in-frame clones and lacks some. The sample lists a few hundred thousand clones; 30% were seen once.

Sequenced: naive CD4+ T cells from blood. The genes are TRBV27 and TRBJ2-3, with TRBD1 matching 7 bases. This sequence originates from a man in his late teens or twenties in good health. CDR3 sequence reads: CASSVYRGPEYF. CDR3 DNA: TGTGCCAGCAGTGTTTACAGGGGTCCGGAGTATTTT.